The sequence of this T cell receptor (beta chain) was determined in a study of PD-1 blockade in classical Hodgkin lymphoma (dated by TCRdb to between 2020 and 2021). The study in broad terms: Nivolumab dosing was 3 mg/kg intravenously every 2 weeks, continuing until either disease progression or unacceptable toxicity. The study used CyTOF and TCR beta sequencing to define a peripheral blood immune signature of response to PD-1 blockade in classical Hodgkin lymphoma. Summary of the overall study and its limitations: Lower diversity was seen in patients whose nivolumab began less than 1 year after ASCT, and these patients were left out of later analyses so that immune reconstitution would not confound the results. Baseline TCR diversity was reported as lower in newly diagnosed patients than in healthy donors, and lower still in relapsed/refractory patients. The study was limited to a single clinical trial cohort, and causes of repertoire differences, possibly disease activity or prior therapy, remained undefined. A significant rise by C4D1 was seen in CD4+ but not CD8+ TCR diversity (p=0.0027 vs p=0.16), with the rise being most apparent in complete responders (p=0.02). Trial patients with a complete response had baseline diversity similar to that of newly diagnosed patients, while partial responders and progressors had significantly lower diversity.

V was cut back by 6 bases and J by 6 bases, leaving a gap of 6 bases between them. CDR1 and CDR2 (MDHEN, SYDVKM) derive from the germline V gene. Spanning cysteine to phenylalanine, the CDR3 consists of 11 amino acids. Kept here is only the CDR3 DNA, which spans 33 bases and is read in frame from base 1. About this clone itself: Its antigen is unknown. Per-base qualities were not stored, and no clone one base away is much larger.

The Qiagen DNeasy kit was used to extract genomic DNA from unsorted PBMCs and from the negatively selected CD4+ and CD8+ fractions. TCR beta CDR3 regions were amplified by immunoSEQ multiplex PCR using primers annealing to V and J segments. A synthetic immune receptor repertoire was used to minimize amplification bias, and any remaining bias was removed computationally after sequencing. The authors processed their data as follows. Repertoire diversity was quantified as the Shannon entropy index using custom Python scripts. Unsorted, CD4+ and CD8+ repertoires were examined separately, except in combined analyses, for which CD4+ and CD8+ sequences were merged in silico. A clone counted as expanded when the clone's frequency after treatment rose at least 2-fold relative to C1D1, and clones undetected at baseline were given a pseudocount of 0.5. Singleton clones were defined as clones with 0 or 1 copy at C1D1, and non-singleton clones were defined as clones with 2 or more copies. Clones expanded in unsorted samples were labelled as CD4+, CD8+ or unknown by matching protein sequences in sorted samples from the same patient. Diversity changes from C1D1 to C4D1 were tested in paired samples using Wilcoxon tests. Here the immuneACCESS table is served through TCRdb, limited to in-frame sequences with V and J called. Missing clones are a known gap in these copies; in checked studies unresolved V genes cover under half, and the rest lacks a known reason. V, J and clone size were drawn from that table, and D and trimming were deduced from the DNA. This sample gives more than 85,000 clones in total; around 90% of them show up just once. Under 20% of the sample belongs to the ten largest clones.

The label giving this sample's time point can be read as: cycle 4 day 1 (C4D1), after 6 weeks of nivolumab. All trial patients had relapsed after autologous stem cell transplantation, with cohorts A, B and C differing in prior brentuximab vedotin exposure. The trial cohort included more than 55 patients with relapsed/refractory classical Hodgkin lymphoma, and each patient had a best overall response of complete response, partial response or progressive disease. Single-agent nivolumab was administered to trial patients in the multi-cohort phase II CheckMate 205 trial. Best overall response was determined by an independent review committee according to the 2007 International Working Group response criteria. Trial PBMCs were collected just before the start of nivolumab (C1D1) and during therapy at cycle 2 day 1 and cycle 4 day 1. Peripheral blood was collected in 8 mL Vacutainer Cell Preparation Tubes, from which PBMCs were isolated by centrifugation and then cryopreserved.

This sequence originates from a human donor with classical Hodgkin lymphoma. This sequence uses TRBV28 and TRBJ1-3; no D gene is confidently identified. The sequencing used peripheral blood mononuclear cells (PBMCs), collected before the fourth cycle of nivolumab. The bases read TGTGCCAGCAGGGACTTAAACACCATATATTTT. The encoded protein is CASRDLNTIYF.